The 30 T cell receptor beta chains in this list originate from one sample, sequenced in a study of cytomegalovirus exposure and HLA in healthy donors. Primers included in the PCR were 60 Vbeta and 13 Jbeta primers. Produced via immunoSEQ multiplex PCR; TCRdb's table is partial and in-frame only. This sample has a few hundred thousand clones, with 70% to 80% found just once. Material: PBMCs. The receptors derive from a girl aged 2 to 9 in good health and CMV-seronegative.

The J gene is TRBJ2-7, the V gene TRBV2; TRBD2 matches at 7 bases. Germline V gene data show CDR1 as SNHLY and CDR2 as FYNNEI. The CDR3 contains 17 residues. Trimming removed 2 bases from V and 3 bases from J; junction bases left unmatched: 13. This chain's CDR3 is CASSELGWEGRGYEQYF. In DNA, the CDR3 is TGTGCCAGCAGTGAACTCGGGTGGGAGGGCCGGGGCTACGAGCAGTACTTC.

This clone appeared a single time. Compared with germline, one end of the junction differs, possibly owing to a read error. The J gene is TRBJ2-4, the V gene TRBV5-1; a weak D match, TRBD2 (6 bases). Germline assignment: CDR1 SGHRS and CDR2 YFSETQ. The CDR3 is made up of 12 amino acids. CDR3 nucleotides: TGCGCCAGCAGCTTGAATGGGGACTTCCTAGACTTC. Its protein product is CASSLNGDFLDF. The full variable domain, with the rest looked up from reference TRBV5-1 and TRBJ2-4, is KAGVTQTPRYLIKTRGQQVTLSCSPISGHRSVSWYQQTPGQGLQFLFEYFSETQRNKGNFPGRFSGRQFSNSRSEMNVSTLELGDSALYLCASSLNGDFLDFGAGTRLSVL.

The rearrangement links TRBV6-1 to TRBJ1-2; D not certain. Looked up from germline, CDR1 is MNHNS and CDR2 is SASEGT. The V end was cut by 3 bases, the J end by 2 bases, with 16 bases between. The CDR3 loop spans 16 amino acids. The chain's CDR3 is CASSEVSSVLNYGYTF. DNA for the CDR3: TGTGCCAGCAGTGAGGTCTCCAGCGTTCTCAACTATGGCTACACCTTC.

The CDR3 is CASSHSPGTGGETQYF. CDR3 in DNA: TGTGCCAGCAGTCACAGCCCCGGGACAGGGGGGGAGACCCAGTACTTC. The chain is built from TRBV6-6 and TRBJ2-5; 11 bases agree with TRBD1. The CDR3 has 16 residues. Trimming at V came to 5 bases and at J to 5 bases, leaving 10 bases not matched to a gene. CDR1 and CDR2 from the germline V gene are MNHNY and SVGAGI (reference sequence).

The chain joins TRBV2 to TRBJ2-1, with 8 bases lining up with TRBD1. The CDR3 contains 14 residues. Germline CDR1 and CDR2: SNHLY and FYNNEI. Losses at the gene ends were 8 bases for V and 5 bases for J; bases not matched to a gene: 8. In nucleotides, the CDR3 is TGTGCCAGCCGTTTCGGACAGGGAAACAATGAGCAGTTCTTC. The encoded protein is CASRFGQGNNEQFF.

This chain uses TRBV6-6 with TRBJ2-2; D perhaps matches TRBD2 (6 bases). CDR3 size: 16 residues. Germline CDR1 and CDR2: MNHNY and SVGAGI (reference sequence). V was trimmed by 5 bases and J by 2 bases, leaving 15 bases between them. This CDR3 reads CASSHIPGTNTGELFF. The CDR3 nucleotides read TGTGCCAGCAGTCATATACCCGGGACTAACACCGGGGAGCTGTTTTTT.

This rearrangement joins TRBV7-6 to TRBJ2-5, with 7 nucleotides matching TRBD2. Gene TRBJ2-7 matches the end of the DNA better, so the J call may be wrong. The germline V gene encodes CDR1 SGHVS and CDR2 FNYEAQ. This CDR3 has 14 amino acids. The CDR3 is CASSLGGAGAEQYF. The CDR3 DNA follows: TGTGCCAGCAGCTTAGGAGGGGCGGGAGCCGAGCAGTACTTC.

The CDR3: CAWSVRDRALFF. In DNA, the CDR3 is TGTGCCTGGAGCGTAAGGGACAGAGCCCTGTTTTTT. The V call is TRBV30, the J call TRBJ1-4; 7 bases align to TRBD1. J was trimmed by 14 bases and V by 3 bases; bases with no gene match: 9. Germline loops: CDR1 GTSNPN, CDR2 SVGIG (reference sequence). The CDR3 has 12 amino acids. The whole variable domain, remainder taken from reference TRBV30 and TRBJ1-4, is SQTIHQWPATLVQPVGSPLSLECTVEGTSNPNLYWYRQAAGRGLQLLFYSVGIGQISSEVPQNLSASRPQDRQFILSSKKLLLSDSGFYLCAWSVRDRALFFGSGTQLSVL.

V and J are TRBV6-5 and TRBJ1-5; possibly TRBD1 for D (5 bases). V lost 2 bases and J lost 0, with 8 bases in between. CDR3 length: 15 amino acids. Germline CDR1 reads MNHEY; CDR2 reads SVGAGI. CDR3 in amino acids: CASSYPGVSNQPQHF. The CDR3 DNA is TGTGCCAGCAGTTACCCGGGGGTTAGCAATCAGCCCCAGCATTTT.

The chain uses TRBV30 and TRBJ2-3; possible D gene TRBD2, 5 bases. V was cut by 3 bases and J by 9 bases, with 16 bases left in between. The CDR3 spans 13 residues. Germline lookup yields CDR1 GTSNPN and CDR2 SVGIG (reference sequence). The CDR3 DNA reads as TGTGCCTGGAGCCCCGGGGTGTTGCCGACGCAGTATTTT. It translates to CAWSPGVLPTQYF.

This chain joins TRBV27 and TRBJ2-6; D not certain. CDR1 and CDR2 (germline): MNHEY, SMNVEV (reference sequence). Trimming cost V 2 bases and J 0 bases, with 14 bases left between them. The CDR3 length is 18 residues. The CDR3 reads CASSLLAGYSSGANVLTF. The CDR3 DNA is TGTGCCAGCAGTTTACTGGCAGGTTATAGCTCTGGGGCCAACGTCCTGACTTTC.

V and J are TRBV4-1 and TRBJ2-1, with TRBD1 matching over 9 bases. CDR3 length equals 16 residues. The ends lost 0 bases at V and 8 bases at J; junction bases unmatched: 8. The germline V gene has CDR1 MGHRA and CDR2 YSYEKL. The CDR3 region has the DNA TGCGCCAGCAGCCAAGATTCCGGACAGGGGTATGATGAGCAGTTCTTC. This sequence encodes CASSQDSGQGYDEQFF.

This clone was observed a handful of times. The chain has TRBV19 and TRBJ1-2; 10 bases are a match to TRBD1. This CDR3 spans 16 amino acids. V was clipped by 5 bases and J by 3 bases; unmatched bases: 9. In germline, CDR1 is LNHDA, CDR2 SQIVND (reference sequence). The CDR3 DNA follows: TGTGCCAGTAGTTACGACGGGACAGGGGCTCACTATGGCTACACCTTC. This encodes CASSYDGTGAHYGYTF. Drawing the rest from reference TRBV19 and TRBJ1-2, the complete variable domain is DGGITQSPKYLFRKEGQNVTLSCEQNLNHDAMYWYRQDPGQGLRLIYYSQIVNDFQKGDIAEGYSVSREKKESFPLTVTSAQKNPTAFYLCASSYDGTGAHYGYTFGSGTRLTVV.

The chain carries TRBV18 and TRBJ1-1; tentatively, D is TRBD1 (5 bases). The CDR3 is 12 amino acids. CDR1 is KGHSH, CDR2 LQKENI, per germline. The V end was cut by 3 bases, the J end by 10 bases, with 12 bases between. CDR3 sequence (DNA): TGTGCCAGCTCACCTCCGGGACTCGGAGCTTTCTTT. Protein: CASSPPGLGAFF.

This chain links TRBV25-1 with TRBJ2-2, with a weak D call TRBD2 (5 bases). V dropped 3 bases and J dropped 2 bases, with 13 bases sitting between them. Germline V gene sequence: CDR1 MGHDK, CDR2 SYGVNS. This CDR3 is 16 amino acids long. CDR3 loop: CASSDFSGRNTGELFF. DNA of the CDR3: TGTGCCAGCAGTGACTTTTCGGGGAGAAACACCGGGGAGCTGTTTTTT.

The chain joins TRBV6-6 to TRBJ2-5; TRBD1 aligns across 7 bases. With 0 bases clipped from V and 2 bases from J, the junction kept 6 bases outside the gene matches. Germline CDR1 reads MNHNY; CDR2 reads SVGAGI (reference sequence). The CDR3 extends over 16 amino acids. CDR3 coding DNA: TGTGCCAGCAGTTACTCCCCAGGGGGAGAACAAGAGACCCAGTACTTC. Translation gives CASSYSPGGEQETQYF.

The J gene is TRBJ2-7, the V gene TRBV6-5; D gene ambiguous. Germline V gives CDR1 MNHEY, CDR2 SVGAGI. V lost 4 bases and J lost 3, with 4 bases in between. There are 11 residues in the CDR3. The CDR3 here is CASSSLYEQYF. For the CDR3, the DNA is TGTGCCAGCAGTTCCCTCTACGAGCAGTACTTC.

This clone turned up a few times. The rearrangement joins TRBV5-6 to TRBJ2-3; D gene unclear. The V gene lost 0 bases and the J gene lost 4 bases, with 3 bases spanning the gap. The V gene's germline CDR1 is SGHDT and CDR2 YYEEEE. The CDR3 length is 12 residues. Written as DNA, the CDR3 is TGTGCCAGCAGCTTGGCGGCAGATACGCAGTATTTT. Protein product: CASSLAADTQYF.

This chain connects TRBV12-5 to TRBJ1-1; D is unresolved. The CDR3 spans 15 residues. Trimming removed 1 base from V and 2 bases from J, with 11 bases in between. Per the germline V gene, CDR1 is LGHNT and CDR2 is FRNRAP. As DNA, the CDR3 is TGTGCTAGTGGTTTGGCGAACCTAATTAACACTGAAGCTTTCTTT. Protein: CASGLANLINTEAFF.

V usage is TRBV5-1 and J usage is TRBJ1-2, with 8 bases lining up with TRBD1. The V gene's germline CDR1 is SGHRS and CDR2 YFSETQ. The V gene end was trimmed by 2 bases and the J gene end by 5 bases; junction bases not matched to a gene: 5. The CDR3 loop spans 14 amino acids. The CDR3 nucleotides read TGCGCCAGCAGCTTTCAGGGGGCTGAGTATGGCTACACCTTC. Translated, it gives CASSFQGAEYGYTF.

This clone showed up just once. The chain couples TRBV19 to TRBJ2-7; unclear D gene. There are 15 residues in the CDR3. Trimming cost V 5 bases and J 4 bases, with 18 bases left between them. CDR1 is LNHDA, CDR2 SQIVND, per germline (reference sequence). The CDR3 loop reads CASSYSTGFLYEQYF. In DNA form, the CDR3 reads TGTGCCAGTAGTTACTCTACCGGGTTTCTATACGAGCAGTACTTC.

This sequence joins TRBV7-2 and TRBJ2-7; possible D gene TRBD1, 6 bases. The CDR3 sequence is 19 residues long. Trimming cost V 5 bases and J 0 bases, with 26 bases left between them. The germline gives CDR1 SGHTA, CDR2 FQGNSA. CDR3 sequence reads: CASSNSATWWQGISYEQYF. Here the CDR3 DNA reads TGTGCCAGCAGCAACTCAGCCACATGGTGGCAGGGGATCTCCTACGAGCAGTACTTC.

The chain is built from TRBV6-1 and TRBJ1-5; 9 bases line up with TRBD1. V dropped 2 bases and J dropped 5; count of bases not matched to a gene: 4. Germline lookup yields CDR1 MNHNS and CDR2 SASEGT. The length of the CDR3 is 15 residues. CDR3: CASSEMRQGDQPQHF. The CDR3 region has the DNA TGTGCCAGCAGTGAAATGAGACAGGGGGATCAGCCCCAGCATTTT.

The chain combines TRBV7-2 with TRBJ2-1; 7 nucleotides match TRBD2. The CDR3 totals 14 residues. The ends lost 2 bases at V and 3 bases at J; junction bases unmatched: 1. The V gene's germline CDR1 is SGHTA and CDR2 FQGNSA. The CDR3 DNA reads TGTGCCAGCAGCTTAATAGCGGGCTACAATGAGCAGTTCTTC. Translation: CASSLIAGYNEQFF.

V and J are TRBV2 and TRBJ2-7; 8 nucleotides align to TRBD1. J was trimmed by 5 bases and V by 7 bases; bases with no gene match: 13. The CDR3 covers 15 residues. CDR1 is SNHLY, CDR2 FYNNEI, per germline. The CDR3: CASKTGQVFEDEQYF. In nucleotides, the CDR3 is TGTGCCAGCAAAACGGGACAGGTCTTTGAAGACGAGCAGTACTTC. The variable domain in full, completed from reference TRBV2 and TRBJ2-7, reads EPEVTQTPSHQVTQMGQEVILRCVPISNHLYFYWYRQILGQKVEFLVSFYNNEISEKSEIFDDQFSVERPDGSNFTLKIRSTKLEDSAMYFCASKTGQVFEDEQYFGPGTRLTVT.

This clone was found a few times. The chain couples TRBV27 to TRBJ1-1; 8 nucleotides line up with TRBD1. The germline CDR1 and CDR2 sequences are MNHEY and SMNVEV (reference sequence). The CDR3 covers 15 residues. J was trimmed by 0 bases and V by 7 bases; bases with no gene match: 7. CDR3 DNA sequence: TGTGCCAGCAAGAGGACAGGGAGGGTGAACACTGAAGCTTTCTTT. Protein product: CASKRTGRVNTEAFF.

The gene calls are TRBV23-1 and TRBJ2-7; 11 nucleotides match TRBD2. TRBV23-1 is flagged as an ORF with uncertain function. The CDR3 has 19 amino acids. With V trimmed by 4 bases and J by 0 bases, 14 bases remained unmatched. The CDR3 nucleotides are TGCGCCAGCAGTCGAGGAGGGACTAGCGGAGGAGGGAGCTCCTACGAGCAGTACTTC. Translation: CASSRGGTSGGGSSYEQYF.

The chain combines TRBV10-1 with TRBJ2-3, with 8 bases matching TRBD1. Trimming at V came to 2 bases and at J to 2 bases, leaving 6 bases not matched to a gene. The CDR3 sequence is 16 residues long. CDR1 is WNHNN, CDR2 SYGVQD, per germline (reference sequence). The CDR3 DNA reads as TGCGCCAGCAGTGAGGGGCAGGGGGCCTTCACAGATACGCAGTATTTT. This sequence encodes CASSEGQGAFTDTQYF.

This rearrangement joins TRBV5-4 to TRBJ2-2, with 8 bases identical to TRBD1. The CDR3 consists of 15 residues. The germline CDR1 and CDR2 sequences are SGHNT and YYREEE (reference sequence). V lost 5 bases, J lost 1 base, and 4 bases stayed unmatched. The CDR3 DNA sequence: TGTGCCAGCAGTAGCGGACAGGGGAACACCGGGGAGCTGTTTTTT. It yields the protein CASSSGQGNTGELFF.

CDR3 residues: CASSLTGSPGELFF. Here the CDR3 DNA reads TGTGCCAGCAGTTTAACAGGGTCCCCCGGGGAGCTGTTTTTT. J is TRBJ2-2 and V is TRBV27; maybe TRBD1 (6 bases). The CDR3 totals 14 residues. The ends were cut back, 2 bases at V and 6 bases at J, with 10 bases in the middle. Germline V lookup: CDR1 MNHEY, CDR2 SMNVEV (reference sequence).